The 9 T cell receptor beta chains presented below share a single source sample, sequenced in a study of cytomegalovirus exposure and HLA in healthy donors (dated by TCRdb to 2017 to 2019). Libraries were constructed by the immunoSEQ multiplex PCR assay. For the multiplex PCR, a mixture combining 60 forward primers for TCR Vbeta segments and 13 reverse primers for TCR Jbeta segments was used. The clones in this table, taken by TCRdb from immuneACCESS, are in-frame only. Not every clone is retained; where verified, under half of the shortfall comes from an unresolved V gene, and the cause of the rest is unknown. The sample contains 52,000 or so clones, roughly four fifths of them found a single time. About 3% of the sample comes from the top ten. Sample: PBMCs. All receptors come from a woman aged 35 to 49 in good health and CMV-seropositive.

The chain couples TRBV19 to TRBJ2-7, with TRBD1 matching over 7 bases. Germline CDR1 reads LNHDA; CDR2 reads SQIVND (reference sequence). With 5 bases clipped from V and 2 bases from J, the junction kept 6 bases outside the gene matches. This CDR3 is 14 amino acids long. CDR3 nucleotides: TGTGCCAGTAGTCCCAACAGGGGACCCTACGAGCAGTACTTC. Protein product: CASSPNRGPYEQYF.

The V gene is TRBV6-1, the J gene TRBJ2-2; 8 nucleotides line up with TRBD1. CDR3 length: 14 amino acids. From germline, CDR1 is MNHNS and CDR2 SASEGT. V trimming: 11 bases; J trimming: 2 bases; junction bases outside the gene matches: 7. The CDR3 region has the DNA TGTGCCCTAAGGACAGGGTTTAACACCGGGGAGCTGTTTTTT. Its protein product is CALRTGFNTGELFF.

The chain employs TRBV7-3 and TRBJ2-1; 8 bases align to TRBD1. This CDR3 contains 13 residues. Per the germline V gene, CDR1 is SGHTA and CDR2 is FQGTGA. V dropped 6 bases and J dropped 8; count of bases not matched to a gene: 6. The CDR3 sequence: CASSRTGTHEQFF. The CDR3 DNA follows: TGTGCCAGCAGTCGGACAGGGACCCATGAGCAGTTCTTC.

This clone was counted only a few times. The rearrangement links TRBV9 to TRBJ2-5, with TRBD1 matching 7 bases. The germline V gene encodes CDR1 SGDLS and CDR2 YYNGEE. The CDR3 extends over 15 amino acids. Trimming cost V 2 bases and J 2 bases; bases outside gene matches: 6. This chain's CDR3 is CASSVLGGGQETQYF. In DNA form, the CDR3 reads TGTGCCAGCAGCGTCTTAGGGGGCGGACAAGAGACCCAGTACTTC.

The J gene is TRBJ1-2, the V gene TRBV28; D unresolved. CDR1 is MDHEN, CDR2 SYDVKM, per germline. The germline V and J ends were trimmed by 4 bases and 4 bases, with 13 bases remaining between them. This CDR3 region has 14 residues. The CDR3 nucleotides read TGTGCCAGCAGTTCCACCGGGTTTCTCTATGGCTACACCTTC. Its translation is CASSSTGFLYGYTF.

This chain uses TRBV6-1 with TRBJ2-3, with TRBD2 as a possible D gene (7 bases). CDR1 MNHNS and CDR2 SASEGT come from the germline V gene. Trimming stripped 0 bases from V and 5 bases from J, with 12 bases between. The CDR3 is 15 residues long. This CDR3 is CASSEAVGGRDTQYF. DNA for the CDR3: TGTGCCAGCAGTGAAGCGGTCGGGGGGCGAGATACGCAGTATTTT.

The chain employs TRBV7-8 and TRBJ2-6; the match to TRBD2 covers 10 bases. CDR1 is SGHVS and CDR2 is FQNEAQ in the germline V gene. The J segment lost 0 bases and the V segment lost 2 bases, leaving 7 bases of the junction unmatched. CDR3 length: 19 residues. The CDR3 protein is CASSLLSLAGSSGANVLTF. CDR3 coding DNA: TGTGCCAGCAGCTTATTGTCACTAGCGGGAAGCTCTGGGGCCAACGTCCTGACTTTC.

This clone appeared a single time. V and J are TRBV15 and TRBJ2-7; D perhaps matches TRBD2 (6 bases). The CDR3 loop spans 15 amino acids. Deletions cut 1 base from V and 1 base from J, with 11 bases between. Germline loops: CDR1 LNHNV, CDR2 YYDKDF (reference sequence). As DNA, the CDR3 is TGTGCCACCAGCAGAGGCGGGGTTTTTTCCTACGAGCAGTACTTC. Its translation: CATSRGGVFSYEQYF.

The V and J genes are TRBV28 and TRBJ1-1, with a weak D call TRBD1 (5 bases). Looked up from germline, CDR1 is MDHEN and CDR2 is SYDVKM. The CDR3 is 13 residues long. V was trimmed by 8 bases and J by 1 base, leaving 11 bases between them. This CDR3 reads CASVRRGNTEAFF. CDR3 nucleotide sequence: TGTGCCAGCGTCAGAAGGGGGAACACTGAAGCTTTCTTT.